The clone carrying this T cell receptor beta chain was detected only a few times. What it binds is not known. The isolated RNA, all of it, was reverse transcribed, so expressed TCRB transcripts were what got sequenced. There were about 3.57 million reads on average in the naive, central memory and regulatory T cell samples. Measured with immunoSEQ multiplex PCR; TCRdb has only the in-frame clones, and not every one. This table has fewer than 400,000 clones, approximately 9.9% appearing once. This entry is derived from a study of beta chain features in type 1 diabetes. General study points: Patients with Type 1 diabetes showed moderately but significantly shorter TCRB CDR3s in all four CD4+ subsets. PCR might pick shorter templates more often, in the same way for patients and controls. In comparison with healthy donors, patients had naive, central memory and Treg TCRB repertoires that appeared more similar. HLA influence on TCRB rearrangement stayed unresolved here.

The germline CDR1 and CDR2 sequences are MGHDK and SYGVNS. The CDR3 sequence is 15 residues long. Trimming removed 1 base from V and 4 bases from J; junction bases left unmatched: 2. The V and J genes are TRBV25-1 and TRBJ1-1; 11 bases line up with TRBD1. The receptor was derived from a man aged 30 to 45 with type 1 diabetes. The sequenced sample consisted of central memory CD4+ T cells from blood. CDR3 nucleotide sequence: TGTGCCAGCAGTGAATCGGGGACAGGGGGCACTGAAGCTTTCTTT. Encoded protein: CASSESGTGGTEAFF.